This T cell receptor beta chain was sequenced in a study of shared clonotypes between healthy human individuals. General study findings and limits: Clonotypes which were not shared had lower generation probabilities than clonotypes that all four donors shared.

Turning to this clone: Antigen specificity is unknown.

The repertoire was sequenced with immunoSEQ multiplex PCR; TCRdb's copy has only in-frame clones and lacks some. Among about 600,000 clones listed, 97% were seen once. CD45RA-negative memory and CD45RA+ naive subsets were split from the CD4+ cells. The length of the CDR3 is 11 residues. V lost 6 bases to trimming and J lost 9 bases, with 12 bases between them. Germline CDR1 is MDHEN and CDR2 is SYDVKM. The sequencing sample was made of naive CD4+ T cells sorted from blood. Stated subset: CD45RA+ positively selected. The chain is built from TRBV28 and TRBJ2-7; the D gene is possibly TRBD1 (6 bases). This clonotype was obtained from a woman younger than 45 in good health. CDR3 loop: CASSDGTRQYF. As DNA, the CDR3 is TGTGCCAGCAGCGACGGGACACGGCAGTACTTC. Filled out from reference TRBV28 and TRBJ2-7, the complete variable domain reads DVKVTQSSRYLVKRTGEKVFLECVQDMDHENMFWYRQDPGLGLRLIYFSYDVKMKEKGDIPEGYSVSREKKERFSLILESASTNQTSMYLCASSDGTRQYFGPGTRLTVT.